What follows are 21 T cell receptor beta chains derived from one specimen sequenced in a study of blood T cell repertoires in COVID-19. The assay was immunoSEQ multiplex PCR, and TCRdb's table has in-frame clones only and misses some. The sample includes roughly 250,000 clones, approximately 83% of them seen just once. Sequenced input: peripheral blood. Receptors originate from a human donor in a cohort sampled during active COVID-19.

This chain joins TRBV6-6 and TRBJ2-3; D unresolved. The CDR3 is 14 residues long. Germline CDR1 reads MNHNY; CDR2 reads SVGAGI (reference sequence). Trimming pared 6 bases from V and 4 bases from J, leaving 14 bases between. This CDR3 reads CASRVILKPDTQYF. The CDR3 DNA follows: TGTGCCAGCAGGGTTATCCTAAAACCAGATACGCAGTATTTT.

This clone showed up just once. The genes are TRBV2 and TRBJ1-2; D possibly corresponds to TRBD1 (5 bases). This CDR3 is 13 amino acids long. V lost 0 bases, J lost 5 bases, and 7 bases lay in between. Germline assignment: CDR1 SNHLY and CDR2 FYNNEI. This CDR3 is CASSEAGTYGYTF. CDR3 bases: TGTGCCAGCAGTGAAGCAGGGACTTATGGCTACACCTTC.

The chain uses TRBV7-8 and TRBJ1-4; D gene ambiguous. The length of the CDR3 is 15 residues. Germline V lookup: CDR1 SGHVS, CDR2 FQNEAQ. V was shortened by 3 bases and J by 4 bases, with 12 bases between the two germline ends. The CDR3 coding sequence is TGTGCCAGCAGCTTTCCCGGTGGCGGTAATGAAAAACTGTTTTTT. Translated: CASSFPGGGNEKLFF.

This chain uses TRBV5-1 with TRBJ2-7; TRBD1 agrees at 7 bases. V lost 7 bases, J lost 4 bases, and 17 bases stayed unmatched. From germline, CDR1 is SGHRS and CDR2 YFSETQ. This CDR3 is 16 amino acids long. CDR3 amino acids: CASGLTGSYVGYEQYF. CDR3 sequence (DNA): TGCGCCAGCGGGCTGACAGGGTCCTACGTCGGTTACGAGCAGTACTTC.

V gene TRBV11-2 combines with J gene TRBJ2-2; D gene unclear. The CDR3 runs to 14 residues. Germline assignment: CDR1 SGHAT and CDR2 FQNNGV. Trimming removed 0 bases at V and 5 bases at J, with 7 bases between. CDR3 sequence: CASSLELATGELFF. CDR3 bases: TGTGCCAGCAGCTTAGAACTTGCGACCGGGGAGCTGTTTTTT.

By share of the sample, this clone is medium-sized (0.01 to 0.1%). For the CDR3, the DNA is TGTGCCAGTAACGATCCCACCACAGGGACCTACGAGCAGTACTTC. Its protein product is CASNDPTTGTYEQYF. V usage is TRBV19 and J usage is TRBJ2-7, with a tentative D call TRBD1 (6 bases). CDR1 is LNHDA, CDR2 SQIVND, per germline (reference sequence). The CDR3 covers 15 residues. Between the trimmed V and J ends, which lost 7 bases and 2 bases, there was a span of 18 bases.

The V gene is TRBV12-5, the J gene TRBJ1-1, with TRBD1 as a possible D gene (5 bases). The CDR3 runs 15 residues. CDR1 LGHNT and CDR2 FRNRAP come from the germline V gene. Trimming took off 5 bases at V and 1 base at J, with 14 bases between the two ends. This chain's CDR3 is CASGESRGANTEAFF. The CDR3 coding sequence is TGTGCTAGTGGTGAGTCTCGTGGGGCGAACACTGAAGCTTTCTTT.

This clone was seen just once. This rearrangement joins TRBV5-4 to TRBJ1-6, with TRBD1 as a possible D gene (6 bases). This CDR3 is 13 amino acids long. V dropped 5 bases and J dropped 7 bases, with 10 bases sitting between them. CDR1 and CDR2 (germline): SGHNT, YYREEE (reference sequence). This CDR3 is CASRWDINSPLHF. CDR3 nucleotide sequence: TGTGCCAGCAGGTGGGACATCAATTCACCCCTCCACTTT.

The CDR3 reads CASSESAGINSPLHF. The CDR3 nucleotides are TGCGCCAGCAGTGAGTCGGCAGGGATCAATTCACCCCTCCACTTT. J is TRBJ1-6 and V is TRBV10-1; maybe TRBD1 (5 bases). This CDR3 contains 15 residues. Germline V gives CDR1 WNHNN, CDR2 SYGVQD (reference sequence). V lost 0 bases to trimming and J lost 7 bases, with 10 bases between them.

The CDR3 loop is CASWGRAEQYF. The CDR3 bases are TGTGCCAGCTGGGGCAGGGCCGAGCAGTACTTC. The J gene is TRBJ2-7, the V gene TRBV2, with D perhaps matching TRBD1 (5 bases). The CDR3 extends over 11 amino acids. Deletions cut 8 bases from V and 6 bases from J, with 11 bases between. Per germline, CDR1 SNHLY and CDR2 FYNNEI. The full variable domain, in which reference TRBV2 and TRBJ2-7 provide the parts outside the CDR3, is EPEVTQTPSHQVTQMGQEVILRCVPISNHLYFYWYRQILGQKVEFLVSFYNNEISEKSEIFDDQFSVERPDGSNFTLKIRSTKLEDSAMYFCASWGRAEQYFGPGTRLTVT.

This chain connects TRBV24-1 to TRBJ2-3; the match to TRBD2 covers 9 bases. Germline CDR1 and CDR2: KGHDR and SFDVKD. V lost 4 bases, J lost 4 bases, and 5 bases stayed unmatched. The CDR3 covers 15 residues. The CDR3 nucleotides read TGTGCCACCAGTGAGCTTAGCGGGAGTGCAGATACGCAGTATTTT. The encoded protein is CATSELSGSADTQYF.

The gene calls are TRBV6-6 and TRBJ2-7; possible D gene TRBD2, 6 bases. V dropped 11 bases and J dropped 1 base, with 15 bases sitting between them. This CDR3 has 13 amino acids. Per the germline V gene, CDR1 is MNHNY and CDR2 is SVGAGI (reference sequence). CDR3 region: CAGGTGSSYEQYF. Written as DNA, the CDR3 is TGTGCCGGCGGGACCGGCAGTTCCTACGAGCAGTACTTC.

The chain joins TRBV21-1 to TRBJ2-7; the DNA was not used to check the table's D call, TRBD1. TRBV21-1 is a documented pseudogene. CDR3 size: 13 residues. CDR3: CAIAPQFRGEQYF. CDR3 coding DNA: TGTGCCATCGCACCGCAATTCAGGGGCGAGCAGTACTTC.

The chain links TRBV6-7 to TRBJ2-7; D is undetermined. TRBV6-7 is identified as an open reading frame with a role that is uncertain. Trimming removed 2 bases at V and 2 bases at J, with 7 bases between. There are 13 residues in the CDR3. CDR3 nucleotides: TGTGCCAGCAGTTACCCCCCAGCCTACGAGCAGTACTTC. This gives the protein CASSYPPAYEQYF.

The J gene is TRBJ2-2, the V gene TRBV4-1, with 11 nucleotides matching TRBD1. Germline loops: CDR1 MGHRA, CDR2 YSYEKL. Trimming at V came to 0 bases and at J to 5 bases, leaving 8 bases not matched to a gene. This CDR3 comprises 18 residues. This CDR3 reads CASSQDGFGTGGTGELFF. The CDR3 DNA reads as TGCGCCAGCAGCCAAGATGGCTTCGGGACAGGGGGAACCGGGGAGCTGTTTTTT.

This clone was seen more than once but under ten times. V usage is TRBV11-2 and J usage is TRBJ1-5; possible D gene TRBD1, 6 bases. The CDR3 runs 15 residues. V was cut by 2 bases and J by 6 bases, with 14 bases left in between. CDR1 is SGHAT and CDR2 is FQNNGV in the germline V gene. CDR3: CASSLSRDTFQPQHF. In nucleotides, the CDR3 is TGTGCCAGCAGCTTAAGTCGGGACACTTTTCAGCCCCAGCATTTT.

This clone was picked up a small number of times. The J gene is TRBJ2-5, the V gene TRBV5-4; tentatively, D is TRBD2 (8 bases). This CDR3 is built from 16 residues. V was trimmed by 4 bases and J by 2 bases, leaving 18 bases between them. Per germline, CDR1 SGHNT and CDR2 YYREEE (reference sequence). CDR3 loop: CASSPPGRGRQETQYF. The CDR3 region has the DNA TGTGCCAGCAGCCCCCCCGGGAGGGGGCGACAAGAGACCCAGTACTTC.

This clone was recorded once. Here the CDR3 DNA reads TGTGCCAGCACCGTGACGGGGGGCGCGAAAAAACTGTTTTTT. Residues: CASTVTGGAKKLFF. The chain links TRBV2 to TRBJ1-4; D might be TRBD1 (6 bases). The V gene lost 7 bases and the J gene lost 9 bases, with 18 bases spanning the gap. This CDR3 is built from 14 residues. Germline V lookup: CDR1 SNHLY, CDR2 FYNNEI.

J is TRBJ2-7 and V is TRBV5-5, with D maybe TRBD2 (5 bases). V was shortened by 2 bases and J by 2 bases, with 14 bases between the two germline ends. This CDR3 has 15 amino acids. The germline gives CDR1 SGHKS, CDR2 YYEKEE (reference sequence). As DNA, the CDR3 is TGTGCCAGCAGCTTTGGTGCCGGGATGACCTACGAGCAGTACTTC. This sequence encodes CASSFGAGMTYEQYF.

The CDR3 sequence: CASSLDRVLNYGYTF. The DNA of the CDR3 is TGTGCCAGCAGCCTGGACAGGGTTTTGAACTATGGCTACACCTTC. The chain joins TRBV7-9 to TRBJ1-2; TRBD1 agrees at 8 bases. The CDR3 is 15 residues long. CDR1 is SEHNR, CDR2 FQNEAQ, per germline (reference sequence). With V trimmed by 5 bases and J by 2 bases, 7 bases remained unmatched.

This clone occurred a few times. The chain is built from TRBV7-9 and TRBJ1-3, with D possibly TRBD1 on 6 matching bases. The CDR3 runs 16 residues. Germline CDR1 is SEHNR and CDR2 is FQNEAQ (reference sequence). Trimming shortened V by 7 bases and J by 8 bases, and 24 bases separated the two germline ends. The DNA of the CDR3 is TGTGCCAGCAACAGGGTTTCGTTGGGCGGTGAGGACACCATATATTTT. This translates into CASNRVSLGGEDTIYF.